This T cell receptor (beta chain) is from a study of beta chain features in type 1 diabetes. Overall study findings and caveats: An over-representation of cells with high TCR expression could result from cDNA sequencing. In the patient group, naive, central memory and Treg TCRB repertoires seemed more alike than in the healthy donor group. In these data, an HLA type influence on TCRB rearrangement remained unresolved.

Blood was collected once per donor into heparin, averaging about 0.12 L. This clone has only a few counts. Its target is unknown. The CDR3 has 13 amino acids. V lost 6 bases, J lost 0 bases, and 6 bases lay in between. Germline V gene sequence: CDR1 LNHDA, CDR2 SQIVND (reference sequence). As every portion of the isolated RNA was reverse transcribed, the sequencing read expressed TCRB transcripts. Sequenced by immunoSEQ multiplex PCR; TCRdb stores in-frame clones only, minus some. The sample records approximately 200,000 clones, 9.6% being singletons. The sample comprised naive CD4+ T cells from blood. The chain recombines TRBV19 with TRBJ2-4; D is unresolved. The clonotype comes from a woman between 18 and 29 years old in good health. CDR3 sequence (DNA): TGTGCCAGTAGGGCTAGAGCCAAAAACATTCAGTACTTC. Translating gives CASRARAKNIQYF. The whole variable domain, filled in from reference TRBV19 and TRBJ2-4, reads DGGITQSPKYLFRKEGQNVTLSCEQNLNHDAMYWYRQDPGQGLRLIYYSQIVNDFQKGDIAEGYSVSREKKESFPLTVTSAQKNPTAFYLCASRARAKNIQYFGAGTRLSVL.